These 13 T cell receptor beta chains were all obtained from the same sample, sequenced in a study of blood T cell repertoires in COVID-19. Some clones are missing from TCRdb's copy, which holds only in-frame ones; the method was immunoSEQ multiplex PCR. The sample comprises about 19,000 clones, about 90% of which are singletons, and roughly 3.1% rests with the top ten. The source material was peripheral blood. These receptors were taken from a human donor in a cohort sampled during active COVID-19.

Remarks on this clone: A junction end diverges from the germline sequence, so it may reflect a read error. The chain is built from TRBV28 and TRBJ2-2; 8 nucleotides line up with TRBD2. Germline assignment: CDR1 MDHEN and CDR2 SYDVKM. The CDR3 sequence is 11 residues long. In DNA form, the CDR3 reads TGTGCCAGCAGCCCCCGGGGGGGGCTGTTTTTT. Translation gives CASSPRGGLFF. The whole variable domain, filled in from reference TRBV28 and TRBJ2-2, reads DVKVTQSSRYLVKRTGEKVFLECVQDMDHENMFWYRQDPGLGLRLIYFSYDVKMKEKGDIPEGYSVSREKKERFSLILESASTNQTSMYLCASSPRGGLFFGEGSRLTVL.

This clone was found once. The V and J genes are TRBV7-3 and TRBJ2-7, with D perhaps TRBD1 (6 bases). Deletions cut 5 bases from V and 5 bases from J, with 13 bases between. Germline V lookup: CDR1 SGHTA, CDR2 FQGTGA. The CDR3 loop spans 13 amino acids. CDR3 nucleotide sequence: TGTGCCAGCAGCCCCCAGGGGTATGACGAGCAGTACTTC. Protein: CASSPQGYDEQYF.

The sample holds a few counts of this clone. V and J are TRBV4-1 and TRBJ1-6, with D possibly being TRBD1 (6 bases). Germline CDR1 reads MGHRA; CDR2 reads YSYEKL. The CDR3 loop spans 18 amino acids. V lost 3 bases and J 7 bases, leaving 22 bases between the germline ends. For the CDR3, the DNA is TGCGCCAGCAGCCATCCTATCAGGGCAGGGGTAAGAAATTCACCCCTCCACTTT. The encoded protein is CASSHPIRAGVRNSPLHF.

The chain recombines TRBV7-8 with TRBJ2-7; TRBD2 matches at 8 bases. The V segment lost 4 bases and the J segment 3 bases; nucleotides outside the gene matches: 8. Germline CDR1 SGHVS, CDR2 FQNEAQ. The CDR3 has 15 residues. The CDR3 spells CASSSPPGGHYEQYF. The CDR3 region has the DNA TGTGCCAGCAGCTCCCCCCCGGGGGGGCACTACGAGCAGTACTTC.

This chain links TRBV15 with TRBJ1-5; D is possibly TRBD1 (6 bases). Trimming shortened V by 0 bases and J by 2 bases, and 8 bases separated the two germline ends. In germline, CDR1 is LNHNV, CDR2 YYDKDF (reference sequence). The CDR3 extends over 15 amino acids. In DNA, the CDR3 is TGTGCCACCAGCAGAGAGGGGGCTCGCAATCAGCCCCAGCATTTT. It yields the protein CATSREGARNQPQHF.

The V gene is TRBV5-6, the J gene TRBJ2-2; 9 nucleotides match TRBD1. The CDR3 sequence is 15 residues long. V was clipped by 9 bases and J by 5 bases; unmatched bases: 11. Looked up from germline, CDR1 is SGHDT and CDR2 is YYEEEE. This CDR3 is CATSRDRALTGELFF. In DNA, the CDR3 is TGTGCCACCTCCCGGGACAGGGCCCTAACCGGGGAGCTGTTTTTT.

J is TRBJ2-1 and V is TRBV2, with D possibly being TRBD2 (5 bases). Between the trimmed V and J ends, which lost 6 bases and 7 bases, there was a span of 10 bases. The CDR3 spans 12 residues. Germline assignment: CDR1 SNHLY and CDR2 FYNNEI. The CDR3 region has the DNA TGTGCCAGCAGCCAGGAGGTTAATGAGCAGTTCTTC. This encodes CASSQEVNEQFF.

The chain joins TRBV7-6 to TRBJ2-2, with 9 bases matching TRBD1. CDR1 SGHVS and CDR2 FNYEAQ come from the germline V gene. The CDR3 is made up of 15 amino acids. With 5 bases clipped from V and 6 bases from J, the junction kept 7 bases outside the gene matches. As DNA, the CDR3 is TGTGCCAGCAGCGCCATCGACAGGGGGTCCGGGGAGCTGTTTTTT. Its translation: CASSAIDRGSGELFF.

This clone was recorded once. The chain couples TRBV5-1 to TRBJ2-3, with 8 nucleotides matching TRBD2. V gave up 1 base and J gave up 4 bases; unmatched junction bases: 11. CDR1 and CDR2 (germline): SGHRS, YFSETQ. CDR3 length: 17 residues. The CDR3 here is CASSLPWSSGKADTQYF. The CDR3 DNA is TGCGCCAGCAGCTTGCCTTGGAGTAGCGGGAAAGCAGATACGCAGTATTTT.

This sequence joins TRBV4-2 and TRBJ2-7; 11 bases are shared with TRBD2. In germline, CDR1 is LGHNA, CDR2 YNFKEQ. The junction had 6 bases not matched to a gene; V was cut back by 1 base and J by 1 base. The CDR3 contains 17 residues. The CDR3: CASSQGILAGVSYEQYF. The DNA of the CDR3 is TGTGCCAGCAGCCAAGGCATACTAGCGGGAGTGTCCTACGAGCAGTACTTC.

The genes are TRBV7-2 and TRBJ1-5; no firm D call. The CDR3 extends over 14 amino acids. Trimming stripped 2 bases from V and 6 bases from J, with 11 bases between. Germline assignment: CDR1 SGHTA and CDR2 FQGNSA. The CDR3 DNA is TGTGCCAGCAGCTTATCGGCAGGTCCTCAGCCCCAGCATTTT. Its protein product is CASSLSAGPQPQHF.

The chain joins TRBV9 to TRBJ2-3; TRBD2 matches at 11 bases. V lost 3 bases to trimming and J lost 4 bases; unmatched junction nucleotides: 10. Germline CDR1 reads SGDLS; CDR2 reads YYNGEE. This CDR3 region has 17 residues. CDR3 sequence (DNA): TGTGCCAGCAGCGCGAATTTAGCGGGAGGGCCTCCAGATACGCAGTATTTT. Translating gives CASSANLAGGPPDTQYF.

The chain carries TRBV28 and TRBJ2-7; tentative D call: TRBD2 (5 bases). This CDR3 region has 15 residues. CDR1 and CDR2 from the germline V gene are MDHEN and SYDVKM. V lost 3 bases and J lost 2, with 14 bases in between. The CDR3 reads CASSLAGVGAYEQYF. The DNA of the CDR3 is TGTGCCAGCAGTTTGGCCGGGGTTGGAGCCTACGAGCAGTACTTC.